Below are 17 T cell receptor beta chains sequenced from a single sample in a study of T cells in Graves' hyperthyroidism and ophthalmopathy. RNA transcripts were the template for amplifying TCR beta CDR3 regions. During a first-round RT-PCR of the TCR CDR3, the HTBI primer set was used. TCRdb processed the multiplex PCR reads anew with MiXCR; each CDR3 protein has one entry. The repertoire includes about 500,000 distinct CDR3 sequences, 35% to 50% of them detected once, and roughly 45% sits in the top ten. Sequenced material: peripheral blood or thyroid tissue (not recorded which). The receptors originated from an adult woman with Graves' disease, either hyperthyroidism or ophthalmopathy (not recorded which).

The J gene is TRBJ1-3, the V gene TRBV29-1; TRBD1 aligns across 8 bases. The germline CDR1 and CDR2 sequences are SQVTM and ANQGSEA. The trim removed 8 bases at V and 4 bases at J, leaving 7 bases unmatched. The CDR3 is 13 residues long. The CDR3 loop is CSRTGTDGNTIYF. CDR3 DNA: TGCAGCAGGACAGGGACGGACGGAAACACCATATATTTT.

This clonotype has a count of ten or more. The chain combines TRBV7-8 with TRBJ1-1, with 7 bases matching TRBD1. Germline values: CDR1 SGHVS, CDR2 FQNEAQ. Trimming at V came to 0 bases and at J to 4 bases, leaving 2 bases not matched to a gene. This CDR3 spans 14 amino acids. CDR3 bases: TGTGCCAGCAGCTTAGCCACAGGGGTCACTGAAGCTTTCTTT. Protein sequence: CASSLATGVTEAFF.

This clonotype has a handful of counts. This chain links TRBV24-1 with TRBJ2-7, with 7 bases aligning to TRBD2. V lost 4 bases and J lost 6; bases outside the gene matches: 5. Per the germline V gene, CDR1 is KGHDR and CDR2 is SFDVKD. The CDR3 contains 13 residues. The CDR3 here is CATSDGSGGEQYF. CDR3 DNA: TGTGCCACCAGTGACGGATCGGGGGGCGAGCAGTACTTC.

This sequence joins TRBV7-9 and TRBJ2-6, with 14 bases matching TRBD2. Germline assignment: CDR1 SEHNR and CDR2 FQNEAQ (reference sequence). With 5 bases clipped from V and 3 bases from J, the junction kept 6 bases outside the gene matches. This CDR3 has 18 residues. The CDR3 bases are TGTGCCAGCAGCCCGGGACTAGCGGGAGTGGGTGGGGCCAACGTCCTGACTTTC. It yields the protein CASSPGLAGVGGANVLTF.

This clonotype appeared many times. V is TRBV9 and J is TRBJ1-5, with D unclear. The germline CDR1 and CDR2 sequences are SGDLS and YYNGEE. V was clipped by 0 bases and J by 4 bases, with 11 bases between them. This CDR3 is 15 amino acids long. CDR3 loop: CASSVAENFNQPQHF. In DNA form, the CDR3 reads TGTGCCAGCAGCGTAGCCGAGAACTTTAATCAGCCCCAGCATTTT.

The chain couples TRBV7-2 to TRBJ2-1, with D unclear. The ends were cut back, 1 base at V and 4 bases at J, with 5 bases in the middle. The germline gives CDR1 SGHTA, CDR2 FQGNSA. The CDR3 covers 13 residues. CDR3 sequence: CASSLEAYNEQFF. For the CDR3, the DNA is TGTGCCAGCAGCTTAGAAGCATACAATGAGCAGTTCTTC.

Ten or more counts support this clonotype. DNA of the CDR3: TGTGCCATCAGTGAGGCTGGGCAGGAGGGGAACGAGCAGTACTTC. Translated, it gives CAISEAGQEGNEQYF. V and J are TRBV10-3 and TRBJ2-7; a possible D gene is TRBD2 (6 bases). There are 15 residues in the CDR3. Germline values: CDR1 ENHRY, CDR2 SYGVKD. V was trimmed by 2 bases and J by 5 bases, leaving 16 bases between them.

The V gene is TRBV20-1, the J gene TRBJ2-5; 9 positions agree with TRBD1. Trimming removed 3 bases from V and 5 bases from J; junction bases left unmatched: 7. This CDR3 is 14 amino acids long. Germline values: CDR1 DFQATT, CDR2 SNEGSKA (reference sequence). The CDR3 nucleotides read TGCAGTGCTAGTCGGGACAGGGAGCGCGAGACCCAGTACTTC. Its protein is CSASRDRERETQYF.

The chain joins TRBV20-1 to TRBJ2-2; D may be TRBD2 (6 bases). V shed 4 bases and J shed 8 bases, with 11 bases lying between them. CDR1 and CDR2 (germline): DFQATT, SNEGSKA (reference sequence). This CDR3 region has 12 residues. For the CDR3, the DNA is TGCAGTGCTACTCCCGGGGGTGGGGAGCTGTTTTTT. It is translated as CSATPGGGELFF.

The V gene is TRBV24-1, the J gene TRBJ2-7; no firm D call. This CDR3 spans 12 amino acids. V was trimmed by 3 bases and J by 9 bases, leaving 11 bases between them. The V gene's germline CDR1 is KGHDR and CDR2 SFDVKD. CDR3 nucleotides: TGTGCCACCAGTGATCCATTGGAAAGGCAGTACTTC. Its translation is CATSDPLERQYF.

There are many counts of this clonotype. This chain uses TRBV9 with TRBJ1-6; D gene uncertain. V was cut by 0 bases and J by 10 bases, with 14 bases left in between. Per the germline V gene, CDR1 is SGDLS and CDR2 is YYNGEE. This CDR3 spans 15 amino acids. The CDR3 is CASSVEGSAGSPLHF. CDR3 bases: TGTGCCAGCAGCGTAGAGGGCAGCGCGGGGTCACCCCTCCACTTT. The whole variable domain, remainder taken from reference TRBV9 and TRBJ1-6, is DSGVTQTPKHLITATGQRVTLRCSPRSGDLSVYWYQQSLDQGLQFLIQYYNGEERAKGNILERFSAQQFPDLHSELNLSSLELGDSALYFCASSVEGSAGSPLHFGNGTRLTVT.

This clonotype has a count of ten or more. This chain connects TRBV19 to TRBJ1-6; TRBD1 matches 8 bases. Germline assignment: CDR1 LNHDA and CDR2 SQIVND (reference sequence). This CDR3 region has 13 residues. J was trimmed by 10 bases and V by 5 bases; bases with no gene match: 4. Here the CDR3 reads CASSVRGRSPLHF. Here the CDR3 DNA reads TGTGCCAGTAGTGTCAGGGGGCGGTCACCCCTCCACTTT. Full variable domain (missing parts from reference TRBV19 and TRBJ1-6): DGGITQSPKYLFRKEGQNVTLSCEQNLNHDAMYWYRQDPGQGLRLIYYSQIVNDFQKGDIAEGYSVSREKKESFPLTVTSAQKNPTAFYLCASSVRGRSPLHFGNGTRLTVT.

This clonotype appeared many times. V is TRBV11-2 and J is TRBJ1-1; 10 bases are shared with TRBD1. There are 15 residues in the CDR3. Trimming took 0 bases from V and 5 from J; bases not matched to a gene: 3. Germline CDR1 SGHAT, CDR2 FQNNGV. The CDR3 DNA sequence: TGTGCCAGCAGCTTAGACGACAGGGGGCGGACTGAAGCTTTCTTT. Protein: CASSLDDRGRTEAFF.

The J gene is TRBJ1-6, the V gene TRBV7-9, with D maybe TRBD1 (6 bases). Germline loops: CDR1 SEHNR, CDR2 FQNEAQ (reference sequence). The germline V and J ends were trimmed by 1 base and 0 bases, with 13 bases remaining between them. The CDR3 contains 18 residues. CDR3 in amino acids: CASSLGPGHSSYNSPLHF. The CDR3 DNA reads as TGTGCCAGCAGCTTAGGCCCGGGACACAGCTCCTATAATTCACCCCTCCACTTT.

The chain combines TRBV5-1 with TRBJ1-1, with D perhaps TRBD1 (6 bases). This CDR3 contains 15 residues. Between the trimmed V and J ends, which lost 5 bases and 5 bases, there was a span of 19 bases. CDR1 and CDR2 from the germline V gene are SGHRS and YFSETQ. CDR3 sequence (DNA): TGCGCCAGCAGTTCGGGGGGGGCGCAAGATACTGAAGCTTTCTTT. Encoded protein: CASSSGGAQDTEAFF.

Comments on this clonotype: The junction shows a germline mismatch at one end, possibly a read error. The CDR3 sequence: CSATGTDPETQYF. In DNA, the CDR3 is TGTAGTGCTACAGGGACGGACCCAGAGACCCAGTACTTC. The gene calls are TRBV20-1 and TRBJ2-5, with a weak D call TRBD1 (6 bases). This CDR3 has 13 residues. Germline CDR1 reads DFQATT; CDR2 reads SNEGSKA (reference sequence).

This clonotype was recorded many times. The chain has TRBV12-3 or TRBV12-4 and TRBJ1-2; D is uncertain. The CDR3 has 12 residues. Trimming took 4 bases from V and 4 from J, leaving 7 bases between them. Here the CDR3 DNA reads TGTGCCAGCAGTTCCCCAAGCTATGGCTACACCTTC. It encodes CASSSPSYGYTF.